This TCR beta chain was profiled in a study of human T cells and chemical hapten exposure. Study conclusions and caveats: Compared with pre-sensitization or healthy control sets, expanded TCRs clustered more.

As for time point: patch test 2, 6 weeks after DPC sensitization. Treatment noted: therapeutic diphenylcyclopropenone sensitization with weekly scalp DPC. Trimming stripped 4 bases from V and 7 bases from J, with 14 bases between. CDR3 length: 14 residues. Germline V CDR1 and CDR2: SGDLS, YYNGEE. In the authors' workflow: Counting gave a median of around 100,000 TCRs per sample, with values ranging from roughly 20,000 to 750,000. TCRdb reanalysed the RACE reads using MiXCR and keeps one entry per CDR3 protein. V and J calls and clone size were set by TCRdb, not the authors. This table holds approximately 84,000 distinct CDR3 sequences, about 9.9% found once. Turning to this clonotype: Its antigen is unidentified.

The chain employs TRBV9 and TRBJ1-4; tentative D call: TRBD1 (6 bases). This TCR came from a man aged 18 to 29 with alopecia areata. Some clones in this sample may be carry-over from other donors' samples. Specimen: whole blood, collected in connection with sensitization to the hapten diphenylcyclopropenone (DPC). The CDR3 nucleotides read TGTGCCAGCAGCCCCGGGGGCTCAACTGAAAAACTGTTTTTT. Translating gives CASSPGGSTEKLFF.